Presented here are 11 T cell receptor beta chains from one specimen sequenced in a study of blood T cell repertoires in COVID-19. The repertoire was sequenced with immunoSEQ multiplex PCR; TCRdb's copy has only in-frame clones and lacks some. The sample yields fewer than 200,000 clones, 76% seen once. Sequencing input: peripheral blood. The receptors were gathered from a woman aged 50 to 60 with active or convalescent COVID-19.

The rearrangement joins TRBV27 to TRBJ2-7; 9 bases line up with TRBD1. With V trimmed by 6 bases and J by 2 bases, 2 bases remained unmatched. Germline V lookup: CDR1 MNHEY, CDR2 SMNVEV (reference sequence). This CDR3 region has 13 residues. This chain's CDR3 is CASRRDRAYEQYF. The CDR3 DNA is TGTGCCAGCAGAAGGGACAGGGCCTACGAGCAGTACTTC.

This clone has more than one count but fewer than ten. The V gene is TRBV27, the J gene TRBJ2-7; D perhaps matches TRBD2 (5 bases). Germline V gene sequence: CDR1 MNHEY, CDR2 SMNVEV (reference sequence). This CDR3 has 16 amino acids. The V and J ends lost 3 bases and 3 bases respectively, with 18 bases between them. In DNA, the CDR3 is TGTGCCAGCAGTTTTGGAAGAGGTCACGACTACTACGAGCAGTACTTC. Protein sequence: CASSFGRGHDYYEQYF.

The CDR3 nucleotides read TGTGCCAGTAGCCTGGGAGGTAACGGAAACACCATATATTTT. Protein product: CASSLGGNGNTIYF. V gene TRBV19 combines with J gene TRBJ1-3; D uncertain. The CDR3 extends over 14 amino acids. Germline CDR1 and CDR2: LNHDA and SQIVND (reference sequence). V shed 6 bases and J shed 4 bases, with 13 bases lying between them.

The chain carries TRBV19 and TRBJ2-1; tentative D call: TRBD1 (6 bases). Between the trimmed V and J ends, which lost 5 bases and 2 bases, there was a span of 19 bases. This CDR3 is built from 17 residues. Germline V gene data show CDR1 as LNHDA and CDR2 as SQIVND (reference sequence). CDR3 in DNA: TGTGCCAGTAGTGCTTCCCCGGGACACCAAACCTACAATGAGCAGTTCTTC. Translation gives CASSASPGHQTYNEQFF. Variable domain in full (rest from reference TRBV19 and TRBJ2-1): DGGITQSPKYLFRKEGQNVTLSCEQNLNHDAMYWYRQDPGQGLRLIYYSQIVNDFQKGDIAEGYSVSREKKESFPLTVTSAQKNPTAFYLCASSASPGHQTYNEQFFGPGTRLTVL.

The rearrangement uses TRBV18 and TRBJ2-3, with TRBD2 matching 8 bases. Trimming removed 6 bases from V and 4 bases from J; junction bases left unmatched: 9. The germline V gene encodes CDR1 KGHSH and CDR2 LQKENI. The CDR3 length is 15 residues. In nucleotides, the CDR3 is TGTGCCAGCTCCCAGAGCGGGAGTTGGTCAGATACGCAGTATTTT. It is translated as CASSQSGSWSDTQYF.

V usage is TRBV30 and J usage is TRBJ1-2; TRBD1 might be the D (6 bases). The CDR3 sequence is 17 residues long. V was pared by 0 bases and J by 8 bases, with 25 bases between. Germline assignment: CDR1 GTSNPN and CDR2 SVGIG (reference sequence). Written as DNA, the CDR3 is TGTGCCTGGAGTGTATCGCAATTTGGGGACATACCGGGCGGCTACACCTTC. This sequence encodes CAWSVSQFGDIPGGYTF.

Regarding this clone: The junction and the germline gene differ at one end; a read error may be behind it. V and J are TRBV7-3 and TRBJ2-5; TRBD1 aligns across 9 bases. This CDR3 has 15 residues. The germline gives CDR1 SGHTA, CDR2 FQGTGA. The CDR3 DNA sequence: TGTGCCAGCAGCCTAACAGGGGGCCCCCAGGAGACCCAGTACTTC. Residues: CASSLTGGPQETQYF.

This clone appeared a few times. The rearrangement links TRBV27 to TRBJ2-1, with 11 bases aligning to TRBD2. The CDR3 totals 17 residues. Germline V lookup: CDR1 MNHEY, CDR2 SMNVEV (reference sequence). J was trimmed by 6 bases and V by 3 bases; bases with no gene match: 10. The CDR3 DNA reads as TGTGCCAGCAGTTTCGGACTAGCGGGCCTCCCGTCCAATGAGCAGTTCTTC. Protein product: CASSFGLAGLPSNEQFF.

The chain carries TRBV6-2 or TRBV6-3 and TRBJ1-5; possibly TRBD1 for D (5 bases). The CDR3 totals 14 residues. Germline V lookup: CDR1 MNHEY, CDR2 SVGEGT. V shed 4 bases and J shed 3 bases, with 10 bases lying between them. The CDR3 protein is CASSFQTVNQPQHF. In nucleotides, the CDR3 is TGTGCCAGCAGTTTCCAGACAGTCAATCAGCCCCAGCATTTT.

This clone showed up just a few times. J is TRBJ2-5 and V is TRBV9, with TRBD2 matching over 14 bases. Germline V gene data show CDR1 as SGDLS and CDR2 as YYNGEE. This CDR3 spans 18 amino acids. V was clipped by 4 bases and J by 4 bases; unmatched bases: 12. This chain's CDR3 is CASSPKGGLAGEGETQYF. The CDR3 region has the DNA TGTGCCAGCAGCCCCAAGGGGGGACTAGCGGGAGAGGGAGAGACCCAGTACTTC.

The V gene is TRBV6-2 or TRBV6-3, the J gene TRBJ1-4; D is unclear. The CDR3 is 13 amino acids. Trimming stripped 4 bases from V and 7 bases from J, with 10 bases between. Looked up from germline, CDR1 is MNHEY and CDR2 is SVGEGT. CDR3 nucleotide sequence: TGTGCCAGCAGTTCCGAACTATCTGAAAAACTGTTTTTT. Translated: CASSSELSEKLFF.